These 23 T cell receptor beta chains originate from one sample sequenced in a study of blood T cell repertoires in COVID-19. Sequencing was performed with immunoSEQ multiplex PCR; in TCRdb, only in-frame clones are kept and a portion is missing. This table holds more than 200,000 clones, roughly four fifths found once. Source material: peripheral blood. The receptors here all came from a woman in her 40s with active or convalescent COVID-19.

The chain combines TRBV9 with TRBJ1-1; no clear D. This CDR3 spans 15 amino acids. Deletions cut 0 bases from V and 1 base from J, with 10 bases between. The germline gives CDR1 SGDLS, CDR2 YYNGEE. The CDR3 region is CASSVEGGRNTEAFF. The DNA for the CDR3 is TGTGCCAGCAGCGTAGAGGGCGGGAGGAACACTGAAGCTTTCTTT.

The rearrangement uses TRBV7-2 and TRBJ2-7, with a possible D match to TRBD1 (6 bases). Trimming took off 1 base at V and 0 bases at J, with 10 bases between the two ends. The CDR3 runs to 15 residues. Germline CDR1 and CDR2: SGHTA and FQGNSA. The CDR3 protein is CASSLGDRISYEQYF. The CDR3, as DNA: TGTGCCAGCAGCTTAGGAGACAGGATCTCCTACGAGCAGTACTTC.

This clone has only a few counts. The chain joins TRBV30 to TRBJ1-2; D remains unclear. CDR3 length: 11 residues. Trimming took 4 bases from V and 2 from J, leaving 5 bases between them. The germline V gene has CDR1 GTSNPN and CDR2 SVGIG (reference sequence). The CDR3 sequence is CAWNLNYGYTF. CDR3 bases: TGTGCCTGGAACCTAAACTATGGCTACACCTTC.

The V gene is TRBV27, the J gene TRBJ1-5; perhaps TRBD1 as D (6 bases). This CDR3 contains 16 residues. Trimming pared 5 bases from V and 1 base from J, leaving 15 bases between. Per the germline V gene, CDR1 is MNHEY and CDR2 is SMNVEV (reference sequence). The CDR3 nucleotides read TGTGCCAGCAGTCGGGAGGGGGGAAGGAGCAATCAGCCCCAGCATTTT. Translating it yields CASSREGGRSNQPQHF.

V is TRBV29-1 and J is TRBJ2-3; D not resolved. This CDR3 is built from 10 residues. CDR1 and CDR2 (germline): SQVTM, ANQGSEA. V was shortened by 2 bases and J by 10 bases, with 7 bases between the two germline ends. This CDR3 is CSVETKAQYF. The CDR3 bases are TGCAGCGTTGAAACTAAGGCGCAGTATTTT.

The chain couples TRBV30 to TRBJ1-4; D gene uncertain. Deletions cut 5 bases from V and 4 bases from J, with 11 bases between. Per germline, CDR1 GTSNPN and CDR2 SVGIG (reference sequence). This CDR3 has 13 residues. CDR3 residues: CAWADEGNEKLFF. DNA for the CDR3: TGTGCCTGGGCCGACGAGGGTAATGAAAAACTGTTTTTT.

The chain couples TRBV7-6 to TRBJ1-3; D remains unclear. The V and J ends lost 1 base and 0 bases respectively, with 4 bases between them. The CDR3 is 14 amino acids. Germline V gene sequence: CDR1 SGHVS, CDR2 FNYEAQ. The CDR3 coding sequence is TGTGCCAGCAGCTTAGGTCTCTCTGGAAACACCATATATTTT. Amino acids: CASSLGLSGNTIYF.

CDR3 bases: TGTGCCAGCAGCTTAGTACTAGCGGGGGAGACCCAGTACTTC. Translation: CASSLVLAGETQYF. The rearrangement uses TRBV7-2 and TRBJ2-5, with 10 bases matching TRBD2. Trimming took 1 base from V and 5 from J; bases not matched to a gene: 1. The CDR3 spans 14 residues. Germline V gene sequence: CDR1 SGHTA, CDR2 FQGNSA. Variable domain in full (rest from reference TRBV7-2 and TRBJ2-5): GAGVSQSPSNKVTEKGKDVELRCDPISGHTALYWYRQSLGQGLEFLIYFQGNSAPDKSGLPSDRFSAERTGGSVSTLTIQRTQQEDSAVYLCASSLVLAGETQYFGPGTRLLVL.

The gene calls are TRBV19 and TRBJ2-1; no clear D gene. The CDR3 has 12 residues. Trimming removed 3 bases at V and 6 bases at J, with 6 bases between. Germline CDR1 reads LNHDA; CDR2 reads SQIVND (reference sequence). CDR3: CASSMWSNEQFF. In DNA, the CDR3 is TGTGCCAGTAGTATGTGGAGCAATGAGCAGTTCTTC.

This clone was observed a single time. V gene TRBV21-1 combines with J gene TRBJ2-3; TRBD2, the D gene given by the table, was not confirmed from the DNA. TRBV21-1 is termed a pseudogene. The CDR3 sequence is 16 residues long. In DNA, the CDR3 is TGTGCCAGCAGCAAAGATAGGGGACTAGCCGCAGATACGCAGTATTTT. Translated: CASSKDRGLAADTQYF.

V gene TRBV19 combines with J gene TRBJ1-4; no clear D gene. The germline V gene encodes CDR1 LNHDA and CDR2 SQIVND (reference sequence). V shed 1 base and J shed 6 bases, with 9 bases lying between them. The CDR3 spans 14 residues. As DNA, the CDR3 is TGTGCCAGTAGTATAGTAGCCGCGGATGAAAAACTGTTTTTT. Its translation is CASSIVAADEKLFF. Combining the CDR3 with reference TRBV19 and TRBJ1-4 gives the whole variable domain DGGITQSPKYLFRKEGQNVTLSCEQNLNHDAMYWYRQDPGQGLRLIYYSQIVNDFQKGDIAEGYSVSREKKESFPLTVTSAQKNPTAFYLCASSIVAADEKLFFGSGTQLSVL.

The CDR3 protein is CATEGVSYNEQFF. The CDR3 DNA reads TGTGCCACCGAGGGGGTCTCCTACAATGAGCAGTTCTTC. V and J are TRBV15 and TRBJ2-1, with a weak D call TRBD1 (6 bases). The germline V and J ends were trimmed by 8 bases and 0 bases, with 8 bases remaining between them. This CDR3 spans 13 amino acids. Germline V gives CDR1 LNHNV, CDR2 YYDKDF (reference sequence). Full variable domain (missing parts from reference TRBV15 and TRBJ2-1): DAMVIQNPRYQVTQFGKPVTLSCSQTLNHNVMYWYQQKSSQAPKLLFHYYDKDFNNEADTPDNFQSRRPNTSFCFLDIRSPGLGDTAMYLCATEGVSYNEQFFGPGTRLTVL.

This clone turned up a few times. This chain joins TRBV7-8 and TRBJ2-1; TRBD1 matches 7 bases. Germline V gene lookup returns CDR1 SGHVS and CDR2 FQNEAQ. The CDR3 spans 13 residues. V shed 5 bases and J 10 bases; nucleotides not matched to a gene: 8. The CDR3 protein is CASSVDRAWEQFF. In DNA form, the CDR3 reads TGTGCCAGCAGCGTTGACAGGGCGTGGGAGCAGTTCTTC.

The rearrangement joins TRBV9 to TRBJ1-2, with 7 bases lining up with TRBD1. Per germline, CDR1 SGDLS and CDR2 YYNGEE. This CDR3 comprises 16 residues. After removal of 1 base from V and 6 bases from J, the junction contained 12 bases not matched to a gene. CDR3 in DNA: TGTGCCAGCAGCGTAACCGGGACAGTTGGTAGGGATGGCTACACCTTC. It specifies CASSVTGTVGRDGYTF.

This chain joins TRBV19 and TRBJ2-7; TRBD2 is a possible D gene (6 bases). CDR3 size: 15 residues. The germline V and J ends were trimmed by 3 bases and 0 bases, with 12 bases remaining between them. Germline-derived CDR1 and CDR2 are LNHDA and SQIVND (reference sequence). DNA for the CDR3: TGTGCCAGTAGTATTAATGGGGGGAGCTCCTACGAGCAGTACTTC. Encoded protein: CASSINGGSSYEQYF. Combining the CDR3 with reference TRBV19 and TRBJ2-7 gives the whole variable domain DGGITQSPKYLFRKEGQNVTLSCEQNLNHDAMYWYRQDPGQGLRLIYYSQIVNDFQKGDIAEGYSVSREKKESFPLTVTSAQKNPTAFYLCASSINGGSSYEQYFGPGTRLTVT.

This chain joins TRBV30 and TRBJ2-7; TRBD1 aligns across 9 bases. The CDR3 covers 12 residues. Germline trimming cut 5 bases from V and 6 bases from J; bases unmatched to any gene: 5. Germline CDR1 and CDR2: GTSNPN and SVGIG (reference sequence). CDR3 bases: TGTGCCTGGGCCGGGACAGGGATCGAGCAGTACTTC. Residues: CAWAGTGIEQYF.

V usage is TRBV3-1 (or the pseudogene TRBV3-2) and J usage is TRBJ2-3, with TRBD2 as a possible D gene (6 bases). CDR3 size: 16 residues. The V end was cut by 0 bases, the J end by 4 bases, with 14 bases between. Per the germline V gene, CDR1 is LGHDT and CDR2 is YNNKEL (reference sequence). DNA of the CDR3: TGTGCCAGCAGCCAAGATTCGCGGGACCAGCCAGATACGCAGTATTTT. This gives the protein CASSQDSRDQPDTQYF.

This chain links TRBV11-2 with TRBJ2-1; 7 positions agree with TRBD1. V lost 4 bases to trimming and J lost 4 bases; unmatched junction nucleotides: 10. This CDR3 is built from 16 residues. Germline CDR1 and CDR2: SGHAT and FQNNGV. CDR3 protein: CASSSYRGRRYNEQFF. CDR3 nucleotides: TGTGCCAGCAGCTCGTACAGGGGACGTAGATACAATGAGCAGTTCTTC.

The chain couples TRBV4-3 to TRBJ1-3; 7 nucleotides line up with TRBD1. V was pared by 0 bases and J by 3 bases, with 8 bases of the junction left unmatched. This CDR3 spans 17 amino acids. Germline V gene lookup returns CDR1 LGHNA and CDR2 YSLEER. Here the CDR3 reads CASSQDPRGWYGNTIYF. CDR3 nucleotides: TGCGCCAGCAGCCAAGATCCCAGGGGGTGGTATGGAAACACCATATATTTT.

The V and J genes are TRBV19 and TRBJ1-5; D is unresolved. CDR1 and CDR2 from the germline V gene are LNHDA and SQIVND (reference sequence). This CDR3 is built from 15 residues. With 1 base removed from V and 2 bases from J, the gap between germline ends came to 9 bases. In nucleotides, the CDR3 is TGTGCCAGTAGTATAGGCGAGGGCGGCAATCAGCCCCAGCATTTT. It translates to CASSIGEGGNQPQHF.

V gene TRBV6-1 combines with J gene TRBJ1-5; D is unclear. This CDR3 contains 13 residues. Germline CDR1 is MNHNS and CDR2 is SASEGT. V lost 2 bases and J 7 bases, leaving 9 bases between the germline ends. This CDR3 is CASSERDRQPQHF. The CDR3 nucleotides are TGTGCCAGCAGTGAAAGAGATCGGCAGCCCCAGCATTTT.

The V and J genes are TRBV4-3 and TRBJ2-1; 9 nucleotides line up with TRBD1. J was trimmed by 8 bases and V by 6 bases; bases with no gene match: 5. Germline V lookup: CDR1 LGHNA, CDR2 YSLEER. The CDR3 extends over 13 amino acids. CDR3 region: CASRATGGDEQFF. The CDR3 DNA sequence: TGCGCCAGCAGGGCAACAGGGGGCGATGAGCAGTTCTTC.

The chain combines TRBV27 with TRBJ1-6; TRBD1 aligns across 10 bases. Per the germline V gene, CDR1 is MNHEY and CDR2 is SMNVEV (reference sequence). V lost 2 bases and J lost 9; bases outside the gene matches: 7. The CDR3 is made up of 16 amino acids. The CDR3 region is CASSLDWDRGFSPLHF. Written as DNA, the CDR3 is TGTGCCAGCAGTTTAGACTGGGACAGGGGTTTTTCACCCCTCCACTTT.